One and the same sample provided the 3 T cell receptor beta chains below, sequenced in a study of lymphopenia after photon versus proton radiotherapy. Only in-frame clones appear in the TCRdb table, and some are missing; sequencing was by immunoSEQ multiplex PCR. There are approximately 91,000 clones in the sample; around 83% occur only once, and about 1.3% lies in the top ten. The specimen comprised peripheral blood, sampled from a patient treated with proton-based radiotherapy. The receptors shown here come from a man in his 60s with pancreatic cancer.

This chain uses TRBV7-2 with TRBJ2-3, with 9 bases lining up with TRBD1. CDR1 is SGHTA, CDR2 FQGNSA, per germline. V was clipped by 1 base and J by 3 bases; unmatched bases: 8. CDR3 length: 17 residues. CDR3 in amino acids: CASSLVGTGLITDTQYF. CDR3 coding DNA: TGTGCCAGCAGCTTAGTGGGGACAGGGTTAATAACAGATACGCAGTATTTT.

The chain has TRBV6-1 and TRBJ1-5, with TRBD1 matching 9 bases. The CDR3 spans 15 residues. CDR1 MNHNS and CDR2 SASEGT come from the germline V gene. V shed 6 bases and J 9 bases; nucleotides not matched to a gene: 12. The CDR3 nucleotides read TGTGCCAGCAGATGGGACAGGGCCCTTCCTGGGCCCCAGCATTTT. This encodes CASRWDRALPGPQHF.

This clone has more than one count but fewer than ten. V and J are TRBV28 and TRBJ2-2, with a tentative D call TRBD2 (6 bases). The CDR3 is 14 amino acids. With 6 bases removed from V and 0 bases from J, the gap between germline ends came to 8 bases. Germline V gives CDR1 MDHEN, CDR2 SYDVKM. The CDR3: CASRRRANTGELFF. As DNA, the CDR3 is TGTGCCAGCAGAAGGAGGGCGAACACCGGGGAGCTGTTTTTT.